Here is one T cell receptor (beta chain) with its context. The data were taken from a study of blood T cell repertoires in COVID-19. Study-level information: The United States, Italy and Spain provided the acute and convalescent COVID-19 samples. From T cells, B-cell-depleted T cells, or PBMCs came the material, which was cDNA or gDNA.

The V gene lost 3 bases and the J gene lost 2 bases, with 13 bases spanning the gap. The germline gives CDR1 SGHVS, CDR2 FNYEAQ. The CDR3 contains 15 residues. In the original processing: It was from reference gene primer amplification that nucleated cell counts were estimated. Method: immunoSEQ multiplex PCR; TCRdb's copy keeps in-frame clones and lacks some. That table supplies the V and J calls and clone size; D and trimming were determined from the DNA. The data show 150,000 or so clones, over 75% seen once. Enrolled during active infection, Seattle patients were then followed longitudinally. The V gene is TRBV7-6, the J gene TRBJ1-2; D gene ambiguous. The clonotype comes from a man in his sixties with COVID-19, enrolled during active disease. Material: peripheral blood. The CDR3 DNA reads TGTGCCAGCAGCTTGACCTTGGGAGGAAACTATGGCTACACCTTC. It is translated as CASSLTLGGNYGYTF.